This is a list of T cell receptor beta chains from one sample in a study of control samples from healthy donors and cancer patients. Libraries were prepared by immunoSEQ multiplex PCR; TCRdb keeps only in-frame clonotypes and omits some of them. The table records about 180,000 clones, roughly 89% of them present only once. The sequenced material came from blood. Receptors originate from a woman aged 50 to 60 in good health. CDR3s include the opening cysteine and the closing phenylalanine or tryptophan. D genes are given only for firm matches. The size entry is marked missing in some rows and otherwise reads once, few, many or a size class.

v_gene,abundance,j_gene,d_gene,CDR3aa,CDR3nt
TRBV5-4,.,TRBJ2-3,.,CASSLLTGTDTQYF,TGTGCCAGCAGCTTGTTAACGGGGACCGATACGCAGTATTTT
TRBV9,.,TRBJ2-7,TRBD2,CASSAGTSGIYEQYF,TGTGCCAGCAGCGCAGGGACTAGCGGGATCTACGAGCAGTACTTC
TRBV6-2/TRBV6-3,.,TRBJ1-1,.,CASSYGYGNTEAFF,TGTGCCAGCAGTTACGGTTATGGGAACACTGAAGCTTTCTTT
TRBV29-1,.,TRBJ1-1,.,CSVDARGPGAFF,TGCAGCGTTGACGCCAGGGGACCTGGGGCTTTCTTT
TRBV6-5,once,TRBJ2-7,.,CASSYSGEQYF,TGTGCCAGCAGTTACTCGGGAGAGCAGTACTTC
TRBV3-1/TRBV3-2,.,TRBJ1-2,.,CASSPPTGRYGYTF,TGTGCCAGCAGCCCACCGACAGGTCGCTATGGCTACACCTTC
TRBV12-5,.,TRBJ2-2,.,CASGLGQAGGELFF,TGTGCTAGTGGTTTGGGTCAGGCGGGAGGGGAGCTGTTTTTT
TRBV6-6,.,TRBJ1-6,.,CASRRTNDSPLHF,TGTGCCAGCAGAAGGACAAACGATTCACCCCTCCACTTT
TRBV4-1,.,TRBJ1-1,.,CASSQVLYRNTEAFF,TGCGCCAGCAGCCAAGTTTTATACAGAAACACTGAAGCTTTCTTT
TRBV7-2,.,TRBJ2-7,TRBD2,CASSPGTSGMEQYF,TGTGCCAGCAGCCCCGGGACTAGCGGGATGGAGCAGTACTTC
TRBV28,.,TRBJ2-5,TRBD1,CASSISRGLETQYF,TGTGCCAGCTCGATTAGCAGGGGGCTGGAGACCCAGTACTTC
TRBV14,.,TRBJ1-5,.,CASSLFNQPQHF,TGTGCCAGCAGCCTGTTTAATCAGCCTCAGCATTTT
TRBV29-1,.,TRBJ2-4,.,CSVATVLAKNIQYF,TGCAGCGTTGCGACAGTTCTAGCCAAAAACATTCAGTACTTC
TRBV3-1/TRBV3-2,.,TRBJ2-1,TRBD2,CASSQTGTSYEQFF,TGTGCCAGCAGCCAAACCGGGACTAGTTATGAGCAGTTCTTC
TRBV7-8,.,TRBJ1-6,TRBD1,CASSPTGGLEPLHF,TGTGCCAGCAGCCCGACAGGGGGCTTGGAACCCCTCCACTTT
TRBV30,.,TRBJ2-7,TRBD1,CAWGLGGISYEQYF,TGTGCCTGGGGCTTAGGGGGCATCTCCTACGAGCAGTACTTC
TRBV27,.,TRBJ1-2,TRBD1,CASRPLDRGYGYTF,TGTGCCAGCAGGCCTCTCGACAGGGGATATGGCTACACCTTC
TRBV13,.,TRBJ1-2,.,CASSLVGLDYGYTF,TGTGCCAGCAGCTTAGTGGGGCTTGACTATGGCTACACCTTC
TRBV5-1,.,TRBJ2-3,.,CASSLGDGADTQYF,TGCGCCAGCAGCTTGGGAGACGGCGCAGATACGCAGTATTTT
TRBV9,.,TRBJ2-7,.,CASSVGSSYEQYF,TGTGCCAGCAGCGTAGGGAGCTCCTACGAGCAGTACTTC
TRBV15,.,TRBJ1-1,.,CATSREGRAEAFF,TGTGCCACCAGCAGAGAGGGAAGGGCTGAAGCTTTCTTT
TRBV24-1,.,TRBJ2-1,TRBD2,CATSDLTTSGRGNEQFF,TGTGCCACCAGTGATTTGACGACTAGCGGGAGAGGAAATGAGCAGTTCTTC
TRBV28,.,TRBJ1-2,.,CASSRGSRENGYTF,TGTGCCAGCAGTCGGGGGTCTAGGGAGAATGGCTACACCTTC
TRBV9,.,TRBJ2-7,.,CASSVGGQRGYEQYF,TGTGCCAGCAGCGTAGGAGGGCAGAGGGGCTACGAGCAGTACTTC
TRBV4-1,.,TRBJ2-3,.,CASSQELRGSTGTQYF,TGCGCCAGCAGCCAAGAGTTGCGAGGGTCAACAGGTACGCAGTATTTT
TRBV6-6,.,TRBJ2-5,TRBD2,CASSYSGTSGKETQYF,TGTGCCAGCAGTTACTCCGGGACTAGCGGGAAAGAGACCCAGTACTTC
TRBV5-4,.,TRBJ1-1,.,CASSLAAGKGGTEAFF,TGTGCCAGCAGCTTGGCAGCGGGAAAGGGGGGCACTGAAGCTTTCTTT
TRBV5-1,.,TRBJ2-5,.,CASSPTGLRQETQYF,TGCGCCAGCAGCCCTACAGGGCTGAGACAAGAGACCCAGTACTTC
TRBV10-2,.,TRBJ2-7,TRBD1,CASTPGTGGTYEQYF,TGCGCCAGCACACCCGGGACAGGGGGCACCTACGAGCAGTACTTC
TRBV5-4,.,TRBJ2-1,TRBD1,CASGRTGGDEQFF,TGTGCCAGCGGACGGACAGGGGGCGATGAGCAGTTCTTC
TRBV10-3,.,TRBJ1-2,.,CAISESEGNRLANYGYTF,TGTGCCATCAGTGAGTCCGAGGGTAACAGACTAGCCAACTATGGCTACACCTTC
TRBV30,once,TRBJ2-3,.,CAWSIEQGGNTQYF,TGTGCCTGGAGTATTGAGCAAGGTGGGAATACGCAGTATTTT
TRBV3-1/TRBV3-2,.,TRBJ1-2,TRBD1,CGSGRGRPGGYTF,TGTGGCTCGGGGAGGGGGCGCCCCGGAGGCTACACCTTC
TRBV12-3/TRBV12-4,.,TRBJ1-2,.,CASSLKGAPGYTF,TGTGCCAGCAGTTTGAAAGGGGCGCCCGGCTACACCTTC
TRBV5-4,few,TRBJ2-2,.,CASSLGGGYTGELFF,TGTGCCAGCAGCTTGGGAGGGGGTTACACCGGGGAGCTGTTTTTT
TRBV19,.,TRBJ1-4,.,CASSVWGAAGEKLFF,TGTGCCAGTAGTGTCTGGGGGGCGGCAGGTGAAAAACTGTTTTTT
TRBV19,.,TRBJ1-6,.,CASSIDLWSRRLLSKEPLHF,TGTGCCAGTAGTATAGATCTATGGAGTCGCAGGTTACTCTCCAAGGAGCCCCTCCACTTT
TRBV27,.,TRBJ1-5,.,CASSPMSNQPQHF,TGTGCCAGCAGTCCGATGAGCAATCAGCCCCAGCATTTT
TRBV6-5,.,TRBJ2-2,TRBD1,CASTGTVNTGELFF,TGTGCCAGCACTGGGACAGTCAACACCGGGGAGCTGTTTTTT
TRBV7-9,once,TRBJ2-7,.,CASSLFQGPISTYEQYF,TGTGCCAGCAGCTTATTCCAGGGCCCAATTTCGACTTACGAGCAGTACTTC
TRBV10-3,.,TRBJ2-2,TRBD1,CAISPGGTGELFF,TGTGCCATCAGTCCAGGGGGCACCGGGGAGCTGTTTTTT
TRBV15,.,TRBJ2-7,TRBD2,CATSRDFSGGAYEQYF,TGTGCCACCAGCAGAGACTTCAGCGGGGGGGCGTACGAGCAGTACTTC
TRBV18,.,TRBJ1-1,TRBD1,CAGRDSLNTEAFF,TGTGCCGGCCGGGACAGTTTAAACACTGAAGCTTTCTTT
TRBV9,.,TRBJ2-7,TRBD2,CASSVSPLTSGKYEQYF,TGTGCCAGCAGCGTATCTCCTTTGACTAGCGGGAAGTACGAGCAGTACTTC
TRBV27,.,TRBJ1-1,.,CASSLEGLMNTEAFF,TGTGCCAGCAGCCTTGAGGGACTTATGAACACTGAAGCTTTCTTT
TRBV15,.,TRBJ1-4,TRBD1,CATSKGEDRLF,TGTGCCACCAGCAAAGGGGAGGACAGGCTTTTT
TRBV4-3,.,TRBJ2-2,.,CASSYTGTNTGELFF,TGCGCCAGCAGCTATACAGGTACGAACACCGGGGAGCTGTTTTTT
TRBV19,.,TRBJ2-1,TRBD2,CASSTPGLAGGQEQFF,TGTGCCAGTAGTACCCCGGGACTAGCGGGGGGCCAGGAGCAGTTCTTC
TRBV2,.,TRBJ2-1,TRBD2,CASAAGFYNEQFF,TGTGCCAGCGCAGCGGGGTTCTACAATGAGCAGTTCTTC
TRBV15,.,TRBJ2-3,TRBD1,CATTDRGASGDTQYF,TGTGCCACCACAGACAGGGGGGCGAGCGGGGATACGCAGTATTTT
TRBV2,.,TRBJ1-1,.,CASSEAVRGGGKTEAFF,TGTGCCAGCAGTGAAGCGGTGAGGGGAGGGGGAAAAACTGAAGCTTTCTTT
TRBV5-4,few,TRBJ2-7,TRBD1,CASSPGQGPYEQYF,TGTGCCAGCAGCCCGGGACAGGGGCCCTACGAGCAGTACTTC
TRBV6-5,.,TRBJ2-7,TRBD2,CASSYSGTSGRYEQYF,TGTGCCAGCAGTTACTCGGGGACTAGCGGGAGATACGAGCAGTACTTC